This T cell receptor beta chain was obtained from a study of glioma-infiltrating T cells after dendritic cell vaccination. Whole-study findings and limits: TCR clonality showed no direct relationship with survival.

No glioblastoma patient carried an isocitrate dehydrogenase mutation. PBMC were collected before vaccination, two weeks after the third vaccination, and at progression. Sequencing was performed with immunoSEQ multiplex PCR; in TCRdb, only in-frame clones are kept and a portion is missing. The table records approximately 64,000 clones, around four fifths of them present only once. A remark on this clone: Its specificity is unknown.

Germline lookup yields CDR1 SEHNR and CDR2 FQNEAQ (reference sequence). The length of the CDR3 is 16 residues. V was clipped by 2 bases and J by 1 base, with 14 bases between them. This clonotype originated in a human donor with glioblastoma. The specimen was blood, collected before dendritic cell vaccination. This rearrangement joins TRBV7-9 to TRBJ1-2; D not resolved. The CDR3 sequence is CASSLLSANLNYGYTF. DNA for the CDR3: TGTGCCAGCAGCTTATTAAGTGCTAACCTTAACTATGGCTACACCTTC.